This TCR beta chain derives from a study of T cell responses to AZD1222 COVID-19 vaccine. General study points: Reportedly, nearly half the spike-specific TCRs target unmutated variant regions. Repertoires were obtained solely post-peak T cell response. There were mostly white British donors and more females than males, and clonal diversity was possibly underestimated. Vaccine-related CD4 TCRs covered spike, predominating at 160-218 and 743-854.

Trimming left V 0 bases short and J 4 bases short, with 14 bases between. Germline CDR1 LGHNA, CDR2 YNFKEQ. The CDR3 has 16 amino acids. This clone was detected only once. The antigen is unknown. Assay: immunoSEQ multiplex PCR; the TCRdb copy retains only in-frame clones and omits some. Here the sample spans approximately 110,000 clones, around 92% being singletons. Sequences were derived from peripheral blood, sampled 28 days after the second AZD1222 dose. The chain links TRBV4-2 to TRBJ2-3; D might be TRBD2 (7 bases). This TCR was sampled from an adult who received the AZD1222 COVID-19 vaccine. CDR3 loop: CASSQDGGGGPDTQYF. The CDR3 region has the DNA TGTGCCAGCAGCCAAGATGGAGGGGGGGGGCCAGATACGCAGTATTTT.